The 14 T cell receptor beta chains reported below all come from one sample, sequenced in a study of CD8+ T cells in alopecia areata. Stated treatment: oral pan-JAK inhibitor, 5-10 mg twice daily. Extracted RNA was reverse transcribed into cDNA, the sequencing template. Measured with immunoSEQ multiplex PCR; TCRdb has only the in-frame clones, and not every one. The table includes 120,000 or so clones, over 60% detected once. Source: CD4+ T cells sorted from blood, taken at week 4, from a patient treated with tofacitinib. These TCRs come from a human donor with alopecia areata.

J is TRBJ2-7 and V is TRBV4-3, with a tentative D call TRBD2 (7 bases). Germline CDR1 is LGHNA and CDR2 is YSLEER. Trimming left V 0 bases short and J 7 bases short, with 10 bases between. The CDR3 loop spans 13 amino acids. The CDR3 here is CASSQERGGEQYF. Written as DNA, the CDR3 is TGCGCCAGCAGCCAAGAAAGGGGGGGAGAGCAGTACTTC.

The genes are TRBV29-1 and TRBJ1-2; D might be TRBD1 (6 bases). Germline CDR1 reads SQVTM; CDR2 reads ANQGSEA. Trimming took 4 bases from V and 4 from J, leaving 22 bases between them. The CDR3 length is 16 residues. This CDR3 reads CSVVAVVGAYTYGYTF. The CDR3, as DNA: TGCAGCGTTGTGGCCGTGGTGGGGGCTTATACCTATGGCTACACCTTC.

The rearrangement uses TRBV30 and TRBJ2-2, with D unresolved. The germline V gene has CDR1 GTSNPN and CDR2 SVGIG (reference sequence). V was pared by 0 bases and J by 2 bases, with 7 bases between. The CDR3 totals 14 residues. CDR3 protein: CAWSVRANTGELFF. CDR3 nucleotide sequence: TGTGCCTGGAGTGTACGAGCTAACACCGGGGAGCTGTTTTTT.

The chain couples TRBV5-1 to TRBJ2-7, with D possibly being TRBD1 (6 bases). In germline, CDR1 is SGHRS, CDR2 YFSETQ. V lost 0 bases and J 2 bases, leaving 12 bases between the germline ends. CDR3 length equals 15 residues. CDR3 region: CASSLEPGDTYEQYF. CDR3 sequence (DNA): TGCGCCAGCAGCTTGGAACCAGGGGACACCTACGAGCAGTACTTC.

This chain links TRBV30 with TRBJ2-7; 10 bases fit TRBD2. V lost 4 bases and J lost 7; bases outside the gene matches: 28. Germline V gene data show CDR1 as GTSNPN and CDR2 as SVGIG (reference sequence). The CDR3 contains 20 residues. The CDR3 DNA sequence: TGTGCCTGGACCCTCAAAGGGGCTAGCGGGAGTATCGCCATCTGGGGAGAGCAGTACTTC. It specifies CAWTLKGASGSIAIWGEQYF.

In nucleotides, the CDR3 is TGTGCCAGCAGTTTATCCCAGCCCCAGCATTTT. Encoded protein: CASSLSQPQHF. The rearrangement uses TRBV28 and TRBJ1-5, with D uncertain. Germline lookup yields CDR1 MDHEN and CDR2 SYDVKM. The CDR3 is 11 residues long. Trimming left V 1 base short and J 7 bases short, with 2 bases between.

This clone was observed once. The chain has TRBV11-2 and TRBJ1-2, with a weak D call TRBD1 (5 bases). The CDR3 consists of 12 residues. Germline-derived CDR1 and CDR2 are SGHAT and FQNNGV. Deletions cut 5 bases from V and 9 bases from J, with 13 bases between. This chain's CDR3 is CASSQGRASYTF. The CDR3 bases are TGTGCCAGCAGCCAAGGCAGGGCGAGCTACACCTTC. The whole variable domain, remainder taken from reference TRBV11-2 and TRBJ1-2, is EAGVAQSPRYKIIEKRQSVAFWCNPISGHATLYWYQQILGQGPKLLIQFQNNGVVDDSQLPKDRFSAERLKGVDSTLKIQPAKLEDSAVYLCASSQGRASYTFGSGTRLTVV.

This clone was picked up one time. The V call is TRBV5-1, the J call TRBJ2-7, with 7 positions matching TRBD2. The V segment lost 5 bases and the J segment 6 bases; nucleotides outside the gene matches: 8. CDR1 and CDR2 from the germline V gene are SGHRS and YFSETQ. This CDR3 region has 13 residues. CDR3 coding DNA: TGCGCCAGCAGTCGGGCGGGAGCCTCCGAGCAGTACTTC. Translation: CASSRAGASEQYF.

In its sample, this clone was seen a few times. The CDR3, as DNA: TGTGCCAGCATTTCAGATACGCAGTATTTT. Amino acids: CASISDTQYF. This rearrangement joins TRBV6-1 to TRBJ2-3; D remains unclear. There are 10 residues in the CDR3. Trimming pared 7 bases from V and 4 bases from J, leaving 3 bases between. CDR1 and CDR2 from the germline V gene are MNHNS and SASEGT.

This clone has just a few counts. This chain uses TRBV2 with TRBJ2-3; D is ambiguous. The V end lost 8 bases, the J end lost 4 bases, and 19 bases lay between the germline ends. The CDR3 is made up of 15 amino acids. Germline V lookup: CDR1 SNHLY, CDR2 FYNNEI. CDR3 residues: CASVKTAAGADTQYF. The CDR3 DNA reads as TGTGCCAGCGTAAAAACGGCCGCCGGTGCAGATACGCAGTATTTT.

This chain links TRBV28 with TRBJ1-3; D is ambiguous. V dropped 8 bases and J dropped 3 bases, with 8 bases sitting between them. This CDR3 region has 12 residues. Germline V gene lookup returns CDR1 MDHEN and CDR2 SYDVKM. The CDR3 spells CASRTIGNTIYF. The CDR3 DNA follows: TGTGCCAGCCGGACGATTGGAAACACCATATATTTT.

As to this clone: The sample carries other DNA sequences with the same CDR3. The rearrangement joins TRBV6-5 to TRBJ1-1; D is uncertain. Trimming cost V 4 bases and J 1 base, with 1 base left between them. CDR1 is MNHEY, CDR2 SVGAGI, per germline. This CDR3 is built from 11 residues. The CDR3 region has the DNA TGTGCCAGCAGTTCGAACACTGAAGCTTTCTTT. Its protein is CASSSNTEAFF.

The chain couples TRBV9 to TRBJ2-7, with 10 bases fitting TRBD2. Germline CDR1 reads SGDLS; CDR2 reads YYNGEE. This CDR3 region has 15 residues. V was pared by 3 bases and J by 2 bases, with 5 bases of the junction left unmatched. The CDR3 DNA reads TGTGCCAGCAGCGATGGACTAGCGGATACCTACGAGCAGTACTTC. This sequence encodes CASSDGLADTYEQYF.

The table lists this clone with a few counts. The chain couples TRBV28 to TRBJ2-5, with D tentatively TRBD1 or TRBD2 (6 bases each). The germline CDR1 and CDR2 sequences are MDHEN and SYDVKM. Trimming shortened V by 1 base and J by 6 bases, and 15 bases separated the two germline ends. The CDR3 consists of 15 residues. The CDR3, as DNA: TGTGCCAGCAGTTTATCGGGGGCGAGGACGAAGACCCAGTACTTC. Amino acid sequence: CASSLSGARTKTQYF. The full variable domain, its missing parts supplied by reference TRBV28 and TRBJ2-5, is DVKVTQSSRYLVKRTGEKVFLECVQDMDHENMFWYRQDPGLGLRLIYFSYDVKMKEKGDIPEGYSVSREKKERFSLILESASTNQTSMYLCASSLSGARTKTQYFGPGTRLLVL.